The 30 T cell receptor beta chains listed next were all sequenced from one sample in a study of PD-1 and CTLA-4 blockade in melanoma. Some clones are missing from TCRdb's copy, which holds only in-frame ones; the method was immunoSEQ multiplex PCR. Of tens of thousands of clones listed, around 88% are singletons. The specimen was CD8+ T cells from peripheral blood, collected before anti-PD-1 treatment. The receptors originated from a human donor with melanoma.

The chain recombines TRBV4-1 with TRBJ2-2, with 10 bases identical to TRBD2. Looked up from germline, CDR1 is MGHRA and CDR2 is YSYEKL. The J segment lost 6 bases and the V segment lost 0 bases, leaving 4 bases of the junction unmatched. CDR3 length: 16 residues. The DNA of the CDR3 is TGCGCCAGCAGCCAAGATACCAGCGGGGGGGCCGGGGAGCTGTTTTTT. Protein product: CASSQDTSGGAGELFF.

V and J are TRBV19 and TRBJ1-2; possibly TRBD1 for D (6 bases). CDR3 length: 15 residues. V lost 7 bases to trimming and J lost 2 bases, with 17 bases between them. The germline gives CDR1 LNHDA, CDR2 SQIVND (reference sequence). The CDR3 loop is CASNPRTATNYGYTF. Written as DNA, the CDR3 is TGTGCCAGTAATCCTCGGACAGCTACCAACTATGGCTACACCTTC.

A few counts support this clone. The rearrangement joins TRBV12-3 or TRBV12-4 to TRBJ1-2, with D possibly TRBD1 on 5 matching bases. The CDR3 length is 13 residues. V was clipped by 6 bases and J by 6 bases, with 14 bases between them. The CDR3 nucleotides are TGTGCCAGCAGCATGGGGGGATACCATGGCTACACCTTC. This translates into CASSMGGYHGYTF.

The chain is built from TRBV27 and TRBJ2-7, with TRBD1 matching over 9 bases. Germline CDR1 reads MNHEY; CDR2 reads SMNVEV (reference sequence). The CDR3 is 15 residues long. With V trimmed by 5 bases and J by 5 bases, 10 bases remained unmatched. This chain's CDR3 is CASSPTGTGRHEQYF. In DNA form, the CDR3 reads TGTGCCAGCAGTCCAACCGGGACAGGGAGGCACGAGCAGTACTTC.

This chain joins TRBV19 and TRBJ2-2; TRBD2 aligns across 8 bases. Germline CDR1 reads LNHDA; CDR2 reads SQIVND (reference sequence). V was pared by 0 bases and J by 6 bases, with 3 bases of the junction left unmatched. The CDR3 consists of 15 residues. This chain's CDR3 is CASSIERGGAGELFF. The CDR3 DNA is TGTGCCAGTAGTATAGAACGGGGGGGTGCCGGGGAGCTGTTTTTT.

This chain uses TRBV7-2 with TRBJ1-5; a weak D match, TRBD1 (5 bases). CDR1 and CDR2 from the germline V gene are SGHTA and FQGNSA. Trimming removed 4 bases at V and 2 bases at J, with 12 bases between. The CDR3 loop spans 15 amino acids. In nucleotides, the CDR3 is TGTGCCAGCAGCTCCGGGGGGGGAGGCAATCAGCCCCAGCATTTT. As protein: CASSSGGGGNQPQHF.

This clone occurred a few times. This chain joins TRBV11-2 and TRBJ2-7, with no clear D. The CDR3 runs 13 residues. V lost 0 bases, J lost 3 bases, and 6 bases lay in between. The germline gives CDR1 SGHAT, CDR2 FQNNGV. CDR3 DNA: TGTGCCAGCAGCTTAGAGTGGAGCTACGAGCAGTACTTC. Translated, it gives CASSLEWSYEQYF. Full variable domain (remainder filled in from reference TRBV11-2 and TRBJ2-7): EAGVAQSPRYKIIEKRQSVAFWCNPISGHATLYWYQQILGQGPKLLIQFQNNGVVDDSQLPKDRFSAERLKGVDSTLKIQPAKLEDSAVYLCASSLEWSYEQYFGPGTRLTVT.

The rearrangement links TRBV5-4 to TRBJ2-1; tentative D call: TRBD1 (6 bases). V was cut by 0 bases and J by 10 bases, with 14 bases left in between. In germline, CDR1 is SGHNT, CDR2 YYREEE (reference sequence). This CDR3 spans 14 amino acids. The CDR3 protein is CASSLVQGSPEQFF. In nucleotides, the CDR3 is TGTGCCAGCAGCTTGGTACAGGGATCCCCCGAGCAGTTCTTC.

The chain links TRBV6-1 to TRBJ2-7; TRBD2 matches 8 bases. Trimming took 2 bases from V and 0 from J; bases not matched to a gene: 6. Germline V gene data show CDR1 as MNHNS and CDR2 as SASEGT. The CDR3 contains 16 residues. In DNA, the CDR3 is TGTGCCAGCAGTGAAAACTCGGGACTAGTCTCCTACGAGCAGTACTTC. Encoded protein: CASSENSGLVSYEQYF.

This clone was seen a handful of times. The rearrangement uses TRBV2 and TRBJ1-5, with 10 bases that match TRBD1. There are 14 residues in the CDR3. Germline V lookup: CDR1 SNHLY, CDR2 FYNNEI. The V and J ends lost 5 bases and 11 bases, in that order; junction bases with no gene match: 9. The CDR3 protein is CASSRTGGRGAQHF. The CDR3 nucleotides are TGTGCCAGCAGTCGGACAGGGGGACGTGGAGCCCAGCATTTT.

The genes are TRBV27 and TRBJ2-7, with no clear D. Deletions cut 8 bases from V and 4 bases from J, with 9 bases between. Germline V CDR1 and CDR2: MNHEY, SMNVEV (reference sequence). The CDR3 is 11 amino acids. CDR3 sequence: CASHDGYEQYF. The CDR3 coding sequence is TGTGCCAGCCACGACGGTTACGAGCAGTACTTC.

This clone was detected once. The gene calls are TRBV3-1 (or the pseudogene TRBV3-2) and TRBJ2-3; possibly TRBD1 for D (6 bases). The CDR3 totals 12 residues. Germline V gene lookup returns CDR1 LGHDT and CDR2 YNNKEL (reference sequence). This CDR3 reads CASQGGPDTQYF. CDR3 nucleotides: TGTGCTTCCCAAGGGGGACCCGATACGCAGTATTTT.

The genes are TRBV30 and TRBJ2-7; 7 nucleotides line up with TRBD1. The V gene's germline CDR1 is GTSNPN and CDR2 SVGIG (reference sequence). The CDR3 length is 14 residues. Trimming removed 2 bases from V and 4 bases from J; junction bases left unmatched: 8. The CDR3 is CAWSLGGAVYEQYF. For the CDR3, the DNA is TGTGCCTGGAGTTTAGGGGGCGCCGTATACGAGCAGTACTTC.

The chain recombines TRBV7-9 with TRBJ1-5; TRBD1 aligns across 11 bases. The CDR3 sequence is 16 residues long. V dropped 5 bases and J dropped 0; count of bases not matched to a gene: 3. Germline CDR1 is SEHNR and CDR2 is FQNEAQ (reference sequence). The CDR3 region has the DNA TGTGCCAGCAGCCGGACAGGGGGCTTTAGCAATCAGCCCCAGCATTTT. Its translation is CASSRTGGFSNQPQHF. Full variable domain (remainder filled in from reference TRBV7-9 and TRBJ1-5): DTGVSQNPRHKITKRGQNVTFRCDPISEHNRLYWYRQTLGQGPEFLTYFQNEAQLEKSRLLSDRFSAERPKGSFSTLEIQRTEQGDSAMYLCASSRTGGFSNQPQHFGDGTRLSIL.

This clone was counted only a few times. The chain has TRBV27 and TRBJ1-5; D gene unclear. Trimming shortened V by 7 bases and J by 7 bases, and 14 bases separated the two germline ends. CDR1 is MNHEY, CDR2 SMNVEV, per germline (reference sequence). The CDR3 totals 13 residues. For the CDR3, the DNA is TGTGCCAGCACCCCCGGACCCTGGCAGCCCCAGCATTTT. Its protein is CASTPGPWQPQHF.

CDR3 sequence reads: CASSLPGDGYTF. The CDR3 DNA sequence: TGTGCCAGCTCACTGCCGGGTGATGGCTACACCTTC. This sequence joins TRBV18 and TRBJ1-2, with D uncertain. The ends were cut back, 4 bases at V and 6 bases at J, with 9 bases in the middle. The CDR3 runs to 12 residues. Germline CDR1 is KGHSH and CDR2 is LQKENI.

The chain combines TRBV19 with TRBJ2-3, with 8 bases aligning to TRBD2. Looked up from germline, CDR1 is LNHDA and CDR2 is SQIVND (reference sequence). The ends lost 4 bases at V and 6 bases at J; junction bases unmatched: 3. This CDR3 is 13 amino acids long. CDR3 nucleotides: TGTGCCAGTAGTACCTCGGGAGGGGATACGCAGTATTTT. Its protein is CASSTSGGDTQYF.

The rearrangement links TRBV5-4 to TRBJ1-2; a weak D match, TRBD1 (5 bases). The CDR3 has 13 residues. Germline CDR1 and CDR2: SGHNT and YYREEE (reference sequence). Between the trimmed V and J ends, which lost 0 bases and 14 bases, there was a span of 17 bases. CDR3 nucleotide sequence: TGTGCCAGCAGCTTGGATGGGACTCCCCCCGAAACCTTC. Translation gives CASSLDGTPPETF.

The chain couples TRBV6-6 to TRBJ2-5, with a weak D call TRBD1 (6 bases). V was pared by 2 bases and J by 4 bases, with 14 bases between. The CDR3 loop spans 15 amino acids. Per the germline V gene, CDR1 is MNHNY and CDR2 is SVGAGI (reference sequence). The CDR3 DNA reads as TGTGCCAGCAGTTACCCCCCGACAGGAGTAGAGACCCAGTACTTC. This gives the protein CASSYPPTGVETQYF.

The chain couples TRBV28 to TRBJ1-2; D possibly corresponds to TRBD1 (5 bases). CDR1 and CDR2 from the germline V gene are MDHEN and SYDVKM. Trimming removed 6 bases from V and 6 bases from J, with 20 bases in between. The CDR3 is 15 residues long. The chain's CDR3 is CASSPPLGRRDGYTF. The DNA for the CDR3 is TGTGCCAGCAGCCCTCCTCTGGGGCGTAGGGATGGCTACACCTTC.

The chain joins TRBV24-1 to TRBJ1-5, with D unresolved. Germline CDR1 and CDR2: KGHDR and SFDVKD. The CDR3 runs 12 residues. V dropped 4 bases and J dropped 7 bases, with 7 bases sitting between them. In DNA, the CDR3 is TGTGCCACCAGTGAGATTGGGCAGCCCCAGCATTTT. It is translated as CATSEIGQPQHF.

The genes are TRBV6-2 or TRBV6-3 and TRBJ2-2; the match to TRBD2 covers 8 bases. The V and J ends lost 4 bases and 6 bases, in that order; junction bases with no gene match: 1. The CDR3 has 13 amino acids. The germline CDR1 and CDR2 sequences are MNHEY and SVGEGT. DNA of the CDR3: TGTGCCAGCAGTTCGGGACTAGCCGGGGAGCTGTTTTTT. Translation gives CASSSGLAGELFF.

DNA of the CDR3: TGTGCCAGCAGTCCGTGGGATGTTGGTGGCTACACCTTC. Encoded protein: CASSPWDVGGYTF. The V call is TRBV6-5, the J call TRBJ1-2; D gene ambiguous. Germline V CDR1 and CDR2: MNHEY, SVGAGI. V shed 5 bases and J shed 7 bases, with 14 bases lying between them. The CDR3 runs 13 residues.

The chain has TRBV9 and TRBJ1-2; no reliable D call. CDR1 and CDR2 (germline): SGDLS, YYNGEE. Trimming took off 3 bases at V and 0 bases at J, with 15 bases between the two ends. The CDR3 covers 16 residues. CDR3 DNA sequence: TGTGCCAGCAGCGCCCAATCCGGGCCGGCTAACTATGGCTACACCTTC. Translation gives CASSAQSGPANYGYTF. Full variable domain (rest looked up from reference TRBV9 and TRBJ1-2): DSGVTQTPKHLITATGQRVTLRCSPRSGDLSVYWYQQSLDQGLQFLIQYYNGEERAKGNILERFSAQQFPDLHSELNLSSLELGDSALYFCASSAQSGPANYGYTFGSGTRLTVV.

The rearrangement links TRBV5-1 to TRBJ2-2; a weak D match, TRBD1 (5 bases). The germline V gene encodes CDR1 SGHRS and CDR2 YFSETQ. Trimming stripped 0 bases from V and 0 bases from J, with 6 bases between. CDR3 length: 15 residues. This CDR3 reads CASSLAGPNTGELFF. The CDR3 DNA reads TGCGCCAGCAGCTTGGCAGGGCCGAACACCGGGGAGCTGTTTTTT.

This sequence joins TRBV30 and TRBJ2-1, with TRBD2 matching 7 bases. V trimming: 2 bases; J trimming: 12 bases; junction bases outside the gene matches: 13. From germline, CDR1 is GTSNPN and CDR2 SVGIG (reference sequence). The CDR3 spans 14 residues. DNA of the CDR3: TGTGCCTGGAGTCAACTAGCGTCCACAATGTTGCAGTTCTTC. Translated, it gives CAWSQLASTMLQFF.

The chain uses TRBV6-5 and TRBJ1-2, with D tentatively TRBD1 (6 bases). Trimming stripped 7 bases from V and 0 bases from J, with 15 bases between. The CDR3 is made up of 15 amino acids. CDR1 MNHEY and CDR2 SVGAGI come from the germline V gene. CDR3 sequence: CASTLGGTSNYGYTF. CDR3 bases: TGTGCCAGCACCCTTGGGGGCACGTCTAACTATGGCTACACCTTC.

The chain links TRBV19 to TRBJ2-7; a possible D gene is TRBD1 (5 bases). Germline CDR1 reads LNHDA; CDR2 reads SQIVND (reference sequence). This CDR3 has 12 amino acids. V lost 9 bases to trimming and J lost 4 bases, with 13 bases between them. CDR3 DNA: TGTGCCAGCTCCATCGCAGGGTACGAGCAGTACTTC. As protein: CASSIAGYEQYF.

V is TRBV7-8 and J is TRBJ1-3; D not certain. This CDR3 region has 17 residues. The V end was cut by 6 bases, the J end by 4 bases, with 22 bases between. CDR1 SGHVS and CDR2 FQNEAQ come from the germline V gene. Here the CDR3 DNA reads TGTGCCAGCAGATTGTCCCCAGTTGATTACATGGGAAACACCATATATTTT. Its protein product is CASRLSPVDYMGNTIYF.

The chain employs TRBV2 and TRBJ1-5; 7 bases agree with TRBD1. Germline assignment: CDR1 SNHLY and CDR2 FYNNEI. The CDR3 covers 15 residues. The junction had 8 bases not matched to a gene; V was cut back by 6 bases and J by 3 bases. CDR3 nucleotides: TGTGCCAGCAGGACCCGCGACAGGGACAATCAGCCCCAGCATTTT. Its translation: CASRTRDRDNQPQHF. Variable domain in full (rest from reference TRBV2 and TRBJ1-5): EPEVTQTPSHQVTQMGQEVILRCVPISNHLYFYWYRQILGQKVEFLVSFYNNEISEKSEIFDDQFSVERPDGSNFTLKIRSTKLEDSAMYFCASRTRDRDNQPQHFGDGTRLSIL.